This T cell receptor beta chain was obtained from a study of T cell responses to AZD1222 COVID-19 vaccine. Findings and limits, study-wide: Spike-specific TCR breadth and depth were elevated following two AZD1222 doses. The donor cohort was predominantly white British with a female majority, and clonal diversity may have been underestimated.

The germline V gene has CDR1 LGHNA and CDR2 YNFKEQ. The CDR3 covers 14 residues. V was pared by 8 bases and J by 0 bases, with 11 bases between. A word on this clone: As yet, its antigen is unknown.

Sequencing used immunoSEQ multiplex PCR; TCRdb keeps in-frame clones, though not all of them. The data hold 50,000 to 65,000 clones, with around nine tenths observed a single time. This TCR was recovered from an adult who received the AZD1222 COVID-19 vaccine. The V call is TRBV4-2, the J call TRBJ1-5, with unresolved D. This material consisted of peripheral blood, taken 28 days after the second AZD1222 dose. This chain's CDR3 is CASLPGRSNQPQHF. CDR3 in DNA: TGTGCCAGCCTTCCTGGACGTAGCAATCAGCCCCAGCATTTT.